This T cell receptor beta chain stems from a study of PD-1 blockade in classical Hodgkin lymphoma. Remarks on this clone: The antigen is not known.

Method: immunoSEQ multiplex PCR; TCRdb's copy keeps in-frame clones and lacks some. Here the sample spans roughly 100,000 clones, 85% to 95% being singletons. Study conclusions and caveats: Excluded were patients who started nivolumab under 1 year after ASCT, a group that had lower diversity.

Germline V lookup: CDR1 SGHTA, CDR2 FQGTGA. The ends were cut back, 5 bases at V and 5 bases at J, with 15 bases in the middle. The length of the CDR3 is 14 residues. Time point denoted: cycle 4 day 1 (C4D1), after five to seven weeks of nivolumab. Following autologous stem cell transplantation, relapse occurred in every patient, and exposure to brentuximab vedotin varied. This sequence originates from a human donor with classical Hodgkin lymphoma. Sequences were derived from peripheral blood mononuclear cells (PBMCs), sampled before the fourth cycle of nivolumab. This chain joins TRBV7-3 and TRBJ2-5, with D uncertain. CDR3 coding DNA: TGTGCCAGCAGCGCCCAGGCCTCCACCGAGACCCAGTACTTC. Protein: CASSAQASTETQYF.